This T cell receptor beta chain is from a study of blood T cell repertoires in COVID-19. The V gene lost 0 bases and the J gene lost 8 bases, with 10 bases spanning the gap. The germline V gene encodes CDR1 KGHSH and CDR2 LQKENI. The CDR3 totals 13 residues. Generated by immunoSEQ multiplex PCR, the TCRdb table keeps only in-frame clones and is missing some. Of roughly 60,000 clones listed, approximately 82% are singletons. This sequence joins TRBV18 and TRBJ1-2, with a tentative D call TRBD1 (6 bases). Sequencing input: peripheral blood. The clonotype originates from a man in his fifties or sixties with acute or convalescent COVID-19. CDR3 bases: TGTGCCAGCTCACCACCGGTACAGGGCGGCTACACCTTC. Translation gives CASSPPVQGGYTF.